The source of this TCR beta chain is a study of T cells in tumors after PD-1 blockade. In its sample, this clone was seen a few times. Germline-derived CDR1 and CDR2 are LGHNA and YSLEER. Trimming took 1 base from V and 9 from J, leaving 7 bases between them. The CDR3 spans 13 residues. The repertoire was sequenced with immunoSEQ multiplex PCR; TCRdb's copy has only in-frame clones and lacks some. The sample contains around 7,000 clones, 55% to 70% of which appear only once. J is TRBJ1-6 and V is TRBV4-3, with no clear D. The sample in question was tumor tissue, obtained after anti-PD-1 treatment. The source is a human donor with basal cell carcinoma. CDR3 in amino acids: CASSQGTPSPLHF. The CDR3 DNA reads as TGCGCCAGCAGCCAAGGTACCCCTTCACCCCTCCACTTT.